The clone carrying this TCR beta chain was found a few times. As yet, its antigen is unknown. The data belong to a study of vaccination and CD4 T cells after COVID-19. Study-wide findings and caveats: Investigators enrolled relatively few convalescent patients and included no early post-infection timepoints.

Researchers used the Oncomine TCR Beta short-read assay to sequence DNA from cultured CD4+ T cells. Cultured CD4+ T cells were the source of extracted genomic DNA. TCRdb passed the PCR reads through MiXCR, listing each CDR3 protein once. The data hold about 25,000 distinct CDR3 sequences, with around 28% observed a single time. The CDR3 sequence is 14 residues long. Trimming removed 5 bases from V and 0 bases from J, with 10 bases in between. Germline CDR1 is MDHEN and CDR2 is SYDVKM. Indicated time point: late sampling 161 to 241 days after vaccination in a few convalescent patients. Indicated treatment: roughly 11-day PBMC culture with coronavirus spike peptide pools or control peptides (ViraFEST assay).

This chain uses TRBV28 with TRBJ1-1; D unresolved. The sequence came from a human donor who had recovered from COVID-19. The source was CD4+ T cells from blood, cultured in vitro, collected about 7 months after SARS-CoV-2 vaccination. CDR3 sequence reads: CASSLLRLNTEAFF. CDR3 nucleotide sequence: TGTGCCAGCAGTCTACTGCGGTTGAACACTGAAGCTTTCTTT.